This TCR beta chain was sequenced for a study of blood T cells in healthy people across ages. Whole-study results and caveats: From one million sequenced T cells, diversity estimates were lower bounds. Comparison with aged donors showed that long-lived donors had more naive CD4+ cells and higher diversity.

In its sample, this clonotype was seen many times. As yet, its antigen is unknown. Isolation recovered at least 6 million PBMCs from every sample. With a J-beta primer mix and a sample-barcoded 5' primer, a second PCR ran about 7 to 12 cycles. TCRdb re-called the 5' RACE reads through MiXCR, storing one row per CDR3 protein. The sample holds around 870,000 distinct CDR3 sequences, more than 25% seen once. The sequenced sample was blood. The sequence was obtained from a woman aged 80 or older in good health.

CDR3 bases: TGTGCCAGCACCCCCCTAGGGGTCTCTGGGGCCAACGTCCTGACTTTC. Its translation: CASTPLGVSGANVLTF. The chain has TRBV28 and TRBJ2-6, with D maybe TRBD1 (5 bases). Trimming took 7 bases from V and 0 from J, leaving 13 bases between them. This CDR3 region has 16 residues. CDR1 is MDHEN and CDR2 is SYDVKM in the germline V gene.